These 32 T cell receptor beta chains originate from one sample sequenced in a study of neurological immune-mediated disorders. TCRdb called the 5' RACE reads again in MiXCR, with one record for every CDR3 protein. The profile shows 40,000 or so distinct CDR3 sequences, 2% to 2.5% of them singletons. The sample taken for sequencing was PBMCs. The receptors were sampled from a man between 25 and 39 years old with multiple sclerosis.

This clonotype was recorded many times. The chain has TRBV6-4 and TRBJ1-1, with a weak D call TRBD1 (6 bases). Germline-derived CDR1 and CDR2 are MRHNA and SNTAGT. The ends were cut back, 2 bases at V and 12 bases at J, with 13 bases in the middle. The CDR3 is 12 amino acids. The CDR3 nucleotides read TGTGCCAGCAGTGACAGGGGGACTTCTACTTTCTTT. Translating it yields CASSDRGTSTFF.

This clonotype was observed many times. The chain links TRBV5-6 to TRBJ2-7; D unclear. The CDR3 runs to 14 residues. V gave up 5 bases and J gave up 1 base, with 13 bases separating them. Germline V gene data show CDR1 as SGHDT and CDR2 as YYEEEE. CDR3 protein: CASSLSDGSYEQYF. DNA for the CDR3: TGTGCCAGCAGTTTATCGGACGGTTCCTACGAGCAGTACTTC. The full variable domain, in which reference TRBV5-6 and TRBJ2-7 provide the parts outside the CDR3, is DAGVTQSPTHLIKTRGQQVTLRCSPKSGHDTVSWYQQALGQGPQFIFQYYEEEERQRGNFPDRFSGHQFPNYSSELNVNALLLGDSALYLCASSLSDGSYEQYFGPGTRLTVT.

The sample holds many counts of this clonotype. The chain combines TRBV3-1 with TRBJ1-1; D is unresolved. V lost 1 base, J lost 0 bases, and 6 bases lay in between. In germline, CDR1 is LGHDT, CDR2 YNNKEL (reference sequence). The CDR3 runs to 14 residues. In DNA, the CDR3 is TGTGCCAGCAGCCAAGCAGCAGTGAACACTGAAGCTTTCTTT. This sequence encodes CASSQAAVNTEAFF.

This clonotype occurred many times. The chain carries TRBV7-9 and TRBJ1-1; possibly TRBD1 for D (6 bases). Germline V gives CDR1 SEHNR, CDR2 FQNEAQ (reference sequence). This CDR3 has 12 amino acids. Between the trimmed V and J ends, which lost 5 bases and 5 bases, there was a span of 9 bases. CDR3 nucleotide sequence: TGTGCCAGCAGCCGCGGACAGACTGAAGCTTTCTTT. Protein product: CASSRGQTEAFF.

This clonotype was counted ten times or more. The chain is built from TRBV5-1 and TRBJ2-7; perhaps TRBD1 as D (5 bases). Trimming stripped 0 bases from V and 4 bases from J, with 17 bases between. Germline CDR1 and CDR2: SGHRS and YFSETQ. There are 16 residues in the CDR3. CDR3 bases: TGCGCCAGCAGCTTGGCCGGAGCCAGGGTGGGATACGAGCAGTACTTC. This codes for CASSLAGARVGYEQYF.

This clonotype was detected many times. The chain combines TRBV9 with TRBJ2-7; D is unclear. The CDR3 has 15 residues. Trimming removed 5 bases at V and 5 bases at J, with 20 bases between. Germline V gene lookup returns CDR1 SGDLS and CDR2 YYNGEE. Here the CDR3 reads CASSPIGELPDEQYF. The CDR3 coding sequence is TGTGCCAGCAGTCCCATAGGTGAACTTCCGGACGAGCAGTACTTC. Drawing the rest from reference TRBV9 and TRBJ2-7, the complete variable domain is DSGVTQTPKHLITATGQRVTLRCSPRSGDLSVYWYQQSLDQGLQFLIQYYNGEERAKGNILERFSAQQFPDLHSELNLSSLELGDSALYFCASSPIGELPDEQYFGPGTRLTVT.

This clonotype was counted a few times. The genes are TRBV4-2 and TRBJ2-1, with D perhaps assigned TRBD1 or TRBD2 (5 bases each). The germline V gene encodes CDR1 LGHNA and CDR2 YNFKEQ. Trimming removed 4 bases from V and 4 bases from J, with 29 bases in between. CDR3 length: 20 residues. The CDR3 region has the DNA TGTGCCAGCAGCCGATCCTGGGTGGGGGAATGGCCTACTAAGTACAATGAGCAGTTCTTC. Amino acid sequence: CASSRSWVGEWPTKYNEQFF.

V usage is TRBV20-1 and J usage is TRBJ2-1; 9 bases agree with TRBD2. There are 16 residues in the CDR3. The germline V gene encodes CDR1 DFQATT and CDR2 SNEGSKA (reference sequence). With V trimmed by 0 bases and J by 8 bases, 11 bases remained unmatched. CDR3 sequence reads: CSARDTAGGALDEQFF. In DNA form, the CDR3 reads TGCAGTGCTAGAGATACAGCGGGGGGTGCCCTCGATGAGCAGTTCTTC.

This clonotype was detected many times. V and J are TRBV20-1 and TRBJ2-1; the match to TRBD1 covers 11 bases. Germline V CDR1 and CDR2: DFQATT, SNEGSKA (reference sequence). The CDR3 loop spans 13 amino acids. The V segment lost 5 bases and the J segment 9 bases; nucleotides outside the gene matches: 6. For the CDR3, the DNA is TGCAGTGCTCTCCGGGACAGGGGGAGTGAGCAGTTCTTC. Residues: CSALRDRGSEQFF.

This clonotype has at least ten counts. CDR3 DNA sequence: TGTGCCAGCAGCCCACGGGCCCCCCCATACGAGCAGTACTTC. It is translated as CASSPRAPPYEQYF. V is TRBV7-2 and J is TRBJ2-7; the D is unclear. The V gene lost 5 bases and the J gene lost 4 bases, with 15 bases spanning the gap. The CDR3 runs 14 residues. The V gene's germline CDR1 is SGHTA and CDR2 FQGNSA.

This clonotype came up a few times. The gene calls are TRBV7-2 and TRBJ2-3, with a weak D call TRBD2 (7 bases). The V end was cut by 1 base, the J end by 0 bases, with 17 bases between. The CDR3 runs 18 residues. Germline loops: CDR1 SGHTA, CDR2 FQGNSA. In DNA, the CDR3 is TGTGCCAGCAGCTTAGAGGGGGGGCGGGGGTTAAGCACAGATACGCAGTATTTT. The encoded protein is CASSLEGGRGLSTDTQYF.

This clonotype has at least ten counts. V and J are TRBV20-1 and TRBJ2-4, with 11 bases aligning to TRBD2. There are 15 residues in the CDR3. Germline CDR1 is DFQATT and CDR2 is SNEGSKA (reference sequence). Trimming at V came to 2 bases and at J to 6 bases, leaving 6 bases not matched to a gene. The chain's CDR3 is CSARLAGGAGNIQYF. For the CDR3, the DNA is TGCAGTGCTAGACTAGCGGGAGGCGCGGGAAACATTCAGTACTTC.

This clonotype showed up many times. The V gene is TRBV9, the J gene TRBJ1-6; TRBD1 agrees at 8 bases. The J segment lost 9 bases and the V segment lost 4 bases, leaving 9 bases of the junction unmatched. The CDR3 loop spans 15 amino acids. Germline-derived CDR1 and CDR2 are SGDLS and YYNGEE. The CDR3 loop is CASSLRTGRGSPLHF. Written as DNA, the CDR3 is TGTGCCAGCAGCCTCCGGACAGGGCGAGGTTCACCCCTCCACTTT.

In its sample, this clonotype was seen many times. V and J are TRBV20-1 and TRBJ2-1; 9 nucleotides agree with TRBD2. J lost 6 bases, V lost 3 bases, and 6 bases had no gene match. Per germline, CDR1 DFQATT and CDR2 SNEGSKA (reference sequence). The CDR3 loop spans 14 amino acids. The CDR3 region has the DNA TGCAGTGCTAGGACCGTAGCGGGAGTCAATGAGCAGTTCTTC. Amino acid sequence: CSARTVAGVNEQFF.

At least ten counts were recorded for this clonotype. This chain links TRBV20-1 with TRBJ2-1; tentatively, D is TRBD1 (6 bases). The CDR3 has 13 residues. Germline-derived CDR1 and CDR2 are DFQATT and SNEGSKA (reference sequence). The ends were cut back, 3 bases at V and 5 bases at J, with 11 bases in the middle. The CDR3 here is CSARGDRHNEQFF. The CDR3 coding sequence is TGCAGTGCTAGGGGCGACAGGCACAATGAGCAGTTCTTC.

Ten or more counts support this clonotype. The V call is TRBV29-1, the J call TRBJ2-7, with TRBD1 identical over 9 bases. Germline loops: CDR1 SQVTM, CDR2 ANQGSEA. Unmatched junction bases numbered 7, after V lost 1 base and J lost 3 bases. The length of the CDR3 is 15 residues. This CDR3 is CSVEGGQGFRYEQYF. CDR3 coding DNA: TGCAGCGTTGAAGGGGGACAGGGATTCCGCTACGAGCAGTACTTC.

This clonotype appeared many times. The chain links TRBV7-2 to TRBJ2-3, with a weak D call TRBD2 (6 bases). The CDR3 has 15 amino acids. Germline V CDR1 and CDR2: SGHTA, FQGNSA. The germline V and J ends were trimmed by 2 bases and 2 bases, with 11 bases remaining between them. This chain's CDR3 is CASSLFLAVTDTQYF. The CDR3, as DNA: TGTGCCAGCAGCTTATTTTTAGCGGTCACAGATACGCAGTATTTT.

This clonotype was seen repeatedly, ten times or more. This rearrangement joins TRBV5-1 to TRBJ2-3; 9 bases are a match to TRBD2. J lost 4 bases, V lost 3 bases, and 6 bases had no gene match. The V gene's germline CDR1 is SGHRS and CDR2 YFSETQ. This CDR3 is built from 15 residues. CDR3 sequence reads: CASSYRGTSPDTQYF. CDR3 DNA sequence: TGCGCCAGCAGCTACAGAGGGACTAGCCCAGATACGCAGTATTTT.

There are many counts of this clonotype. This rearrangement joins TRBV20-1 to TRBJ2-1; possibly TRBD1 for D (6 bases). Trimming cost V 3 bases and J 3 bases, with 15 bases left between them. This CDR3 spans 15 amino acids. The germline gives CDR1 DFQATT, CDR2 SNEGSKA (reference sequence). CDR3 region: CSASSPRGNYNEQFF. In DNA form, the CDR3 reads TGCAGTGCTAGCTCCCCGAGGGGGAACTACAATGAGCAGTTCTTC.

This clonotype appeared a few times. J is TRBJ2-1 and V is TRBV6-4; TRBD2 aligns across 7 bases. Germline V gives CDR1 MRHNA, CDR2 SNTAGT. J gave up 4 bases and V 5 bases, and 2 bases lay outside the gene matches. The CDR3 covers 13 residues. CDR3 sequence reads: CASSREEYNEQFF. The DNA of the CDR3 is TGTGCCAGCAGTCGGGAGGAGTACAATGAGCAGTTCTTC.

This clonotype was seen more than once but under ten times. The chain links TRBV29-1 to TRBJ2-3, with D perhaps TRBD1 (5 bases). The CDR3 is 15 residues long. V dropped 0 bases and J dropped 1 base, with 11 bases sitting between them. Germline CDR1 is SQVTM and CDR2 is ANQGSEA. The chain's CDR3 is CSVEDIRERTDTQYF. Here the CDR3 DNA reads TGCAGCGTTGAAGATATCAGGGAACGCACAGATACGCAGTATTTT.

The sample holds a few counts of this clonotype. With a much larger clone just one base away, this may be a read error. This rearrangement joins TRBV7-8 to TRBJ2-1, with 8 bases lining up with TRBD1. The CDR3 has 15 residues. The V and J ends lost 8 bases and 12 bases, in that order; junction bases with no gene match: 18. The germline gives CDR1 SGHVS, CDR2 FQNEAQ. The CDR3 DNA reads as TGTGCCAGCGCCCGGAACGACAGGGGACTTATTGCGCAGTTCTTC. Its translation: CASARNDRGLIAQFF.

This clonotype showed up many times. The chain is built from TRBV20-1 and TRBJ1-3; unclear D gene. The CDR3 totals 11 residues. The V gene's germline CDR1 is DFQATT and CDR2 SNEGSKA (reference sequence). The V end lost 6 bases, the J end lost 1 base, and 4 bases lay between the germline ends. In DNA form, the CDR3 reads TGCAGTGCGAAATCTGGAAACACCATATATTTT. Its translation is CSAKSGNTIYF.

This clonotype was counted ten times or more. At one of its ends the junction is not consistent with the germline gene, which may arise from a read error. The V call is TRBV5-1, the J call TRBJ1-5; D gene unclear. The CDR3 consists of 13 residues. The germline CDR1 and CDR2 sequences are SGHRS and YFSETQ. The CDR3 DNA sequence: TGCGCCAGCATCTTGGGGAGCAATCAGCCCCAGCATTTT. This gives the protein CASILGSNQPQHF.

This clonotype was detected ten times or more. V usage is TRBV7-2 and J usage is TRBJ2-1; TRBD2 matches at 15 bases. Germline values: CDR1 SGHTA, CDR2 FQGNSA. This CDR3 has 18 residues. V gave up 1 base and J gave up 3 bases; unmatched junction bases: 4. The CDR3 DNA reads TGTGCCAGCAGCTTAGAGGGGACTAGCGGGAGGTTCTACAATGAGCAGTTCTTC. This codes for CASSLEGTSGRFYNEQFF.

Ten or more counts support this clonotype. This chain links TRBV12-3 or TRBV12-4 with TRBJ1-1, with 10 bases that match TRBD1. The CDR3 has 17 residues. V shed 5 bases and J 5 bases; nucleotides not matched to a gene: 14. The CDR3 protein is CASSPDRGRYVGTEAFF. Written as DNA, the CDR3 is TGTGCCAGCAGTCCCGACAGGGGGCGTTATGTCGGGACTGAAGCTTTCTTT.

This clonotype was found many times. The chain combines TRBV12-3 or TRBV12-4 with TRBJ1-4, with TRBD1 as a possible D gene (5 bases). V was cut by 2 bases and J by 7 bases, with 14 bases left in between. The CDR3 has 15 residues. Here the CDR3 DNA reads TGTGCCAGCAGTTTAACGGGGCTAGGTAGTGAAAAACTGTTTTTT. Translated: CASSLTGLGSEKLFF.

This clonotype has at least ten counts. The chain combines TRBV20-1 with TRBJ2-7; D gene uncertain. V gave up 0 bases and J gave up 0 bases, with 6 bases separating them. From germline, CDR1 is DFQATT and CDR2 SNEGSKA (reference sequence). The CDR3 contains 13 residues. The CDR3 protein is CSAREGISYEQYF. The CDR3 nucleotides read TGCAGTGCTAGAGAGGGGATCTCCTACGAGCAGTACTTC.

In its sample, this clonotype was seen many times. The chain carries TRBV19 and TRBJ1-5, with unresolved D. Trimming pared 0 bases from V and 4 bases from J, leaving 4 bases between. Germline V CDR1 and CDR2: LNHDA, SQIVND (reference sequence). This CDR3 has 13 amino acids. CDR3 region: CASSIEGNQPQHF. DNA for the CDR3: TGTGCCAGTAGTATAGAGGGTAATCAGCCCCAGCATTTT.

In its sample, this clonotype was seen many times. This chain uses TRBV20-1 with TRBJ2-5; 11 bases line up with TRBD1. Germline CDR1 DFQATT, CDR2 SNEGSKA (reference sequence). The CDR3 totals 16 residues. Germline trimming cut 1 base from V and 4 bases from J; bases unmatched to any gene: 8. CDR3 residues: CSARGFGTGGPETQYF. As DNA, the CDR3 is TGCAGTGCTAGAGGGTTCGGGACAGGGGGTCCAGAGACCCAGTACTTC.

The chain recombines TRBV5-1 with TRBJ1-2; D is uncertain. Trimming took off 0 bases at V and 9 bases at J, with 15 bases between the two ends. Germline lookup yields CDR1 SGHRS and CDR2 YFSETQ. CDR3 length: 14 amino acids. CDR3: CASSLDSEGFRYTF. The CDR3 DNA reads as TGCGCCAGCAGCTTGGACTCGGAGGGTTTTCGCTACACCTTC.

This clonotype showed up many times. The rearrangement joins TRBV4-1 to TRBJ1-4; D is unclear. Trimming removed 0 bases at V and 2 bases at J, with 10 bases between. The CDR3 length is 16 residues. CDR1 and CDR2 from the germline V gene are MGHRA and YSYEKL. CDR3 sequence reads: CASSQDQPGTNEKLFF. CDR3 DNA: TGCGCCAGCAGCCAAGATCAGCCGGGTACTAATGAAAAACTGTTTTTT.